This T cell receptor (beta chain) was found in a study of human CD8 memory T cell subsets. This clonotype shows up as medium-sized by frequency. Researchers made TCR beta libraries via UMI-labeled 5' RACE. TCRdb reprocessed the 5' RACE reads, with one entry per CDR3 protein and no DNA. The data include some 10,000 distinct CDR3 sequences; the top ten clones carry less than 25%. CDR1 SGHTA and CDR2 FQGNSA come from the germline V gene. This CDR3 comprises 15 residues. The V and J genes are TRBV7-2 and TRBJ2-3; TCRdb returns TRBD1, unconfirmable since there is no DNA. The sequencing sample was made of CD8+ stem-like memory T cells (TSCM and TCM) sorted from PBMCs. Sample subset: stem-like memory CD8 T cells (TSTEM), CCR7+ PD-1- TIGIT-. This clonotype originated in a human donor in good health. This chain's CDR3 is CASSLGGADTDTQYF.